These T cell receptor beta chains were read from a single sample in a study of blood T cell repertoires in COVID-19. The data were produced by immunoSEQ multiplex PCR, yet TCRdb's version contains in-frame clones alone and is incomplete. Here the sample spans approximately 35,000 clones, 78% being singletons. Sequenced: peripheral blood. Source of these receptors: an elderly man with acute or convalescent COVID-19. CDR3s include the opening cysteine and the closing phenylalanine or tryptophan. A D gene is named only where the DNA matches it firmly. A clone size is listed for some rows: how often the clone was seen (once, few, many), or a class if it is expanded.

j_call,v_call,d_call,clone_size,cdr3_nt,cdr3_aa
TRBJ1-2,TRBV7-9,TRBD1,once,TGTGCCAGCAGCTTGGGGACAGGGGCTGGCTATGGCTACACCTTC,CASSLGTGAGYGYTF
TRBJ2-3,TRBV11-2,NA,NA,TGTGCCAGCAGCTTATTGCGGGGTATCCAGCCCGCAGATACGCAGTATTTT,CASSLLRGIQPADTQYF
TRBJ2-3,TRBV7-2,TRBD2,few,TGTGCCAGCAGCTTAGTTTGGTTAGCGGGCGATACGCAGTATTTT,CASSLVWLAGDTQYF
TRBJ2-1,TRBV7-9,NA,NA,TGTGCCAGCAGCTTAGCGCTGGCAGGGCACAATGAGCAGTTCTTC,CASSLALAGHNEQFF
TRBJ2-1,TRBV5-5,NA,NA,TGTGCCAGCAGCTTGGGAGGGAGTACCTCCTACAATGAGCAGTTCTTC,CASSLGGSTSYNEQFF
TRBJ2-1,TRBV9,TRBD2,NA,TGTGCCAGCAGCGCTGGGGGGGACTCCTACAATGAGCAGTTCTTC,CASSAGGDSYNEQFF
TRBJ1-1,TRBV6-5,NA,NA,TGTGCCAGCAGTCGCGGGGGGTATAATGAAGCTTTCTTT,CASSRGGYNEAFF
TRBJ1-5,TRBV5-8,NA,NA,TGTGCCAGCTCATACCAGGCCTCGGTGAATCAGCCCCAGCATTTT,CASSYQASVNQPQHF
TRBJ1-2,TRBV7-2,NA,NA,TGTGCCAGCAGCTTAGCTATTCGGTCAGGAGGCGGCTACACCTTC,CASSLAIRSGGGYTF
TRBJ2-1,TRBV11-2,NA,NA,TGTGCCAGCAGCTTAGTGATCGGTGAGCAGTTCTTC,CASSLVIGEQFF
TRBJ1-1,TRBV6-5,TRBD1,few,TGTGCCAGCAGTAGAAGACAGGGGGCGCATACTGAAGCTTTCTTT,CASSRRQGAHTEAFF
TRBJ1-4,TRBV5-4,NA,NA,TGTGCCAGCAGCTTGCAGGGTACGGAAAAACTGTTTTTT,CASSLQGTEKLFF
TRBJ1-2,TRBV5-5,NA,NA,TGTGCCAGCAGTTATGCTCAGGGGTTGCAGTATGGCTACACCTTC,CASSYAQGLQYGYTF
TRBJ2-3,TRBV5-1,TRBD2,NA,TGCGCCAGCAGCTTACTTTATAGCGGGACCACAGATACGCAGTATTTT,CASSLLYSGTTDTQYF
TRBJ2-3,TRBV30,TRBD1,NA,TGTGCCTGGGACAGGGGGCTGAGGACAGATACGCAGTATTTT,CAWDRGLRTDTQYF
TRBJ1-2,TRBV5-1,NA,NA,TGCGCCAGCAGCTTGGAAGGGGGAAGCGGGGATGGCTACACCTTC,CASSLEGGSGDGYTF
TRBJ2-7,TRBV5-1,TRBD2,few,TGCGCCAGCAGCTCGACTAGCGGGCCCTCCTACGAGCAGTACTTC,CASSSTSGPSYEQYF
TRBJ1-6,TRBV6-6,NA,NA,TGTGCCAGCAGTCACCATTTTAGCAATTCACCCCTCCACTTT,CASSHHFSNSPLHF
TRBJ1-4,TRBV2,TRBD1,NA,TGTGCCAGCAGCGGCATGGGACAGGGTGAAAAACTGTTTTTT,CASSGMGQGEKLFF
TRBJ2-7,TRBV7-8,NA,few,TGTGCCAGCAGCTTAGCGGACAGCCGGATGAGGAGCGAGCAGTACTTC,CASSLADSRMRSEQYF
TRBJ1-6,TRBV6-5,NA,NA,TGTGCCACCTCGGACAGTTATAATTCACCCCTCCACTTT,CATSDSYNSPLHF
TRBJ1-2,TRBV19,NA,few,TGTGCCAGTAGTTATATCCAGGGCGGCTACACCTTC,CASSYIQGGYTF
TRBJ1-5,TRBV3-1/TRBV3-2,NA,NA,TGTGCCAGCAGCCAAGATCTTGCGGGGAATCAGCCCCAGCATTTT,CASSQDLAGNQPQHF
TRBJ2-5,TRBV6-5,NA,NA,TGTGCCAGCAGTTACGGCCCGGGGGAGGAGACCCAGTACTTC,CASSYGPGEETQYF
TRBJ2-5,TRBV6-5,NA,NA,TGTGCCACCAGAAGAGGAACAGAGACCCAGTACTTC,CATRRGTETQYF
TRBJ1-1,TRBV24-1,NA,few,TGTGCCACCAGTGATTTTCAGGGGAAAGCTTTCTTT,CATSDFQGKAFF
TRBJ1-5,TRBV19,NA,NA,TGTGCCAGCCGATGGTACAGTTCAGATATAGTTCAGCCCCAGCATTTT,CASRWYSSDIVQPQHF
TRBJ2-2,TRBV7-9,NA,NA,TGTGCCAGCAGTTGGGGGGGGCCCACCGGGGAGCTGTTTTTT,CASSWGGPTGELFF
TRBJ2-5,TRBV7-6,TRBD2,NA,TGTGCCAGCAGCTTAGGTCGACTAGCGGGGGGGCCAGAGACCCAGTACTTC,CASSLGRLAGGPETQYF
TRBJ2-1,TRBV11-3,NA,NA,TGTGCCAGCAGCCCGCGGGGAGTTAGGAACAATGAGCAGTTCTTC,CASSPRGVRNNEQFF
TRBJ1-1,TRBV27,TRBD1,NA,TGTGCCAGCAGTTCTCGACAGGGAGGCAACACTGAAGCTTTCTTT,CASSSRQGGNTEAFF
TRBJ1-2,TRBV19,NA,once,TGTGCCAGTAGTATAGATTTTGGAGGGTTTGATGGCTACACCTTC,CASSIDFGGFDGYTF
TRBJ2-3,TRBV7-2,NA,NA,TGTGCCAGCAGCTTAGCCCCAGGGGCAAGGGATACGCAGTATTTT,CASSLAPGARDTQYF
TRBJ2-1,TRBV11-3,NA,NA,TGTGCCAGCAGTTTAGCCGTACCGGGGGGCACATACAATGAGCAGTTCTTC,CASSLAVPGGTYNEQFF
TRBJ1-3,TRBV11-2,NA,few,TGTGCCAGCAGCTCACCGAGGGTCTCTGGAAACACCATATATTTT,CASSSPRVSGNTIYF
TRBJ2-5,TRBV4-2,NA,NA,TGTGCCAGCAGCCAGCTTAGGGGTCAAGAGACCCAGTACTTC,CASSQLRGQETQYF
TRBJ2-7,TRBV2,NA,NA,TGTGCCAGCAGTTCTGACGAGCAGTACTTC,CASSSDEQYF
TRBJ2-2,TRBV19,TRBD2,NA,TGTGCCAGTAGTATAAGAGCGGGGGGGCCGGACACCGGGGAGCTGTTTTTT,CASSIRAGGPDTGELFF
TRBJ1-3,TRBV7-8,NA,NA,TGTGCCAGCACCCCTGGGGCTTCCTCTGGAAACACCATATATTTT,CASTPGASSGNTIYF
TRBJ1-5,TRBV9,NA,NA,TGTGCCAGCAGCGTAGCACCTAGACAGTTTAGCAATCAGCCCCAGCATTTT,CASSVAPRQFSNQPQHF
TRBJ1-2,TRBV6-5,NA,NA,TGTGCCAGCAGCCGGACAGAGTCTAACTATGGCTACACCTTC,CASSRTESNYGYTF
TRBJ2-3,TRBV13,TRBD2,NA,TGTGCCAGCAGCCTCCGCGGGACTAGCCGCACAGATACGCAGTATTTT,CASSLRGTSRTDTQYF
TRBJ1-6,TRBV18,NA,NA,TGTGCCAGCTCACCAGGACAGTCAAATTCACCCCTCCACTTT,CASSPGQSNSPLHF
TRBJ1-2,TRBV7-2,NA,few,TGTGCCAGCAGCTTAGCAGGACTGTCTAACACCTTC,CASSLAGLSNTF
TRBJ2-2,TRBV27,NA,NA,TGTGCCACCAAGGGGCCAGCAACCACCGGGGAGCTGTTTTTT,CATKGPATTGELFF